This paragraph covers one T cell receptor beta chain sequence. Which antigen it targets is not known. No much larger clone is present one base from it, and per-base qualities are unavailable. The data were obtained in a study of sequential checkpoint blockade in melanoma (dated by TCRdb to 2018 to 2020). Some background on the complete study: Using 1:1 randomization, the trial assigned patients either to first-line nivolumab followed by ipilimumab (arm A) or to ipilimumab followed by nivolumab (arm B). Maintenance nivolumab came after both trial sequences. What the study reported, not specific to this receptor: Larger, independent patient cohorts are needed to validate the response-prediction model that combines TCR metrics and mutation burden.

The treatment or condition label corresponds to: randomized to nivolumab then ipilimumab (arm A) or the reverse (arm B). Prior DNA-damaging chemotherapy had not been received by any trial patient. A FACS Aria II flow cytometer was used to sort live CD3+CD8+ cells that were negative for CD19 and CD56 from thawed PBMCs. CheckMate 064, a randomized, open-label phase II trial of sequential checkpoint blockade, was the source of the samples, all of which came from patients with melanoma. Peripheral blood mononuclear cells were collected by leukapheresis, purified using Ficoll-Paque, and frozen in human serum containing around 10% DMSO. Right after sorting, the blood CD3+CD8+ cells were verified to be >98% pure, and DNA extraction followed. The immunoSEQ Assay was used to immunosequence TCRbeta CDR3 regions from genomic DNA. Before high-throughput sequencing, genomic DNA was amplified using bias-controlled multiplex PCR. In the source study's methods: To quantify the absolute abundance of each unique TCRbeta CDR3 region, the sequences were collapsed and filtered. Clonality was defined as 1 minus Pielou's evenness and was calculated using productive rearrangements only. A previously published method was used to identify clones whose frequencies were significantly greater in on-treatment samples than in baseline samples. This is the immuneACCESS table as TCRdb keeps it, with only in-frame sequences that have V and J called. A part of the clones is gone; compared with another copy, unresolved V genes explain less than half, and the rest is unexplained. The V and J calls and clone size are taken from that table; D and trimming were inferred from the DNA. This sample holds some 17,000 clones; roughly 80% were observed only once. About 10% of the sample is taken by the ten largest.

This clonotype originated in a human donor with melanoma. This specimen consisted of CD8+ T cells sorted from blood (inferred from file names), obtained from a patient given nivolumab and ipilimumab in sequence.

For the CDR3, the sequence is CASSSDPGSTEAFF. The nucleotides read TGTGCCAGCAGCAGCGACCCAGGGTCCACTGAAGCTTTCTTT. The chain uses TRBV11-2 and TRBJ1-1; the D segment could be TRBD1, given 5 matching bases. The CDR3 contains 14 residues, cysteine and phenylalanine counted. Kept here is only the CDR3 DNA, which spans 42 bases and is read in frame from base 1. Relative to germline, V is 5 bases shorter and J is 4 bases shorter, with 14 bases between their ends. CDR1 SGHAT and CDR2 FQNNGV are derived from the germline V gene.